This TCR beta chain was sequenced for a study of shared clonotypes between healthy human individuals. Study details: CD4 naive and CD4 memory each took three plates per donor, while CD8 naive took two and CD8 memory one.

This clone has only one observation. Its specificity is not known. Germline CDR1 MGHRA, CDR2 YSYEKL. This CDR3 spans 15 amino acids. The V segment lost 2 bases and the J segment 8 bases; nucleotides outside the gene matches: 7. Selected positively for CCR7 and CD45RO-negative, naive CD8 cells excluded terminally differentiated effector memory CD45RA+ cells. Study-level findings and limits: In a handful of donors, around 4.8% of naive CD4 clonotypes appeared in common. Estimated clonotype richness was generally higher in naive than memory subsets.

Replicate sorted-subset PCRs were loaded with 150 to 200 ng DNA, 30,000 to 35,000 T cell genomes. Sequencing used immunoSEQ multiplex PCR; TCRdb keeps in-frame clones, though not all of them. The sample contains some 2.1 million clones, 80% to 95% of which appear only once. This receptor was obtained from a man in his late teens or twenties in good health. Some clones in this sample may be carry-over from other donors' samples. The chain links TRBV4-1 to TRBJ2-2; 8 bases match TRBD2. The sequencing input was naive CD8+ T cells from PBMCs. CDR3 nucleotides: TGCGCCAGCAGCCAACGGGAGGGTATTGGAGGGGAGCTGTTTTTT. This sequence encodes CASSQREGIGGELFF.